The 12 T cell receptor beta chains below all came from one sample that was sequenced in a study of blood T cells in healthy people across ages. For the second PCR, which ran for roughly 6 to 12 cycles, a sample-barcoded 5' primer and a J-beta primer mix were used. TCRdb re-analysed the 5' RACE reads in MiXCR, keeping a single row per CDR3 protein. The sample records roughly 1,800,000 distinct CDR3 sequences, around 50% being singletons. The sample was blood. These receptor sequences come from a woman between 40 and 50 years old in good health.

The V gene is TRBV6-5, the J gene TRBJ2-7; 13 positions agree with TRBD2. V was pared by 2 bases and J by 4 bases, with 5 bases of the junction left unmatched. Germline V gene data show CDR1 as MNHEY and CDR2 as SVGAGI. CDR3 length: 16 residues. CDR3 loop: CASSYSWTSGGYEQYF. As DNA, the CDR3 is TGTGCCAGCAGTTACAGTTGGACTAGCGGGGGTTACGAGCAGTACTTC.

This clonotype was picked up many times. The V gene is TRBV4-2, the J gene TRBJ2-7; 7 bases are a match to TRBD2. The V and J ends lost 4 bases and 2 bases, in that order; junction bases with no gene match: 14. CDR1 LGHNA and CDR2 YNFKEQ come from the germline V gene. This CDR3 has 17 residues. The CDR3 loop reads CASSPQLEAGNAYEQYF. The CDR3 DNA reads TGTGCCAGCAGCCCTCAGTTGGAAGCGGGGAACGCCTACGAGCAGTACTTC.

The chain uses TRBV27 and TRBJ1-2, with D possibly being TRBD1 (6 bases). The V end was cut by 1 base, the J end by 8 bases, with 17 bases between. Germline CDR1 is MNHEY and CDR2 is SMNVEV (reference sequence). The CDR3 length is 15 residues. The CDR3 nucleotides are TGTGCCAGCAGTTTATTCGGGGGGGCCGGGAGCGGCTACACCTTC. This sequence encodes CASSLFGGAGSGYTF.

This clonotype has only one observation. The genes are TRBV7-2 and TRBJ2-7, with D hard to call. Germline CDR1 reads SGHTA; CDR2 reads FQGNSA. V was trimmed by 1 base and J by 2 bases, leaving 12 bases between them. The CDR3 spans 15 residues. The CDR3 DNA reads TGTGCCAGCAGCTTAGATTTAGGGTTTACCTACGAGCAGTACTTC. It specifies CASSLDLGFTYEQYF.

The J gene is TRBJ2-5, the V gene TRBV20-1, with D perhaps matching TRBD2 (5 bases). This CDR3 has 13 amino acids. V lost 0 bases to trimming and J lost 2 bases, with 7 bases between them. Germline assignment: CDR1 DFQATT and CDR2 SNEGSKA (reference sequence). This CDR3 is CSARDTGQETQYF. The CDR3 region has the DNA TGCAGTGCTAGAGATACGGGGCAAGAGACCCAGTACTTC.

Only a few counts were recorded for this clonotype. This chain connects TRBV7-2 to TRBJ2-3; D ambiguous. This CDR3 region has 16 residues. V lost 6 bases, J lost 2 bases, and 18 bases lay in between. Germline V gene data show CDR1 as SGHTA and CDR2 as FQGNSA. The CDR3 DNA follows: TGTGCCAGCAGTCCACTTAGTTCCCGAAACACAGATACGCAGTATTTT. Protein sequence: CASSPLSSRNTDTQYF.

Notes on this clonotype: Sequence at one end of the junction differs from germline and may be a read error. V usage is TRBV4-3 and J usage is TRBJ1-4, with 8 bases that match TRBD1. The germline V gene encodes CDR1 LGHNA and CDR2 YSLEER. The CDR3 consists of 18 residues. In DNA form, the CDR3 reads TGCGCCAGCAGCCGCGTACAGGGGGGAGGCGCAACTAATGAAGAACTGTTTTTT. It specifies CASSRVQGGGATNEELFF.

This sequence joins TRBV7-2 and TRBJ2-1, with TRBD2 identical over 7 bases. Germline V gene data show CDR1 as SGHTA and CDR2 as FQGNSA. The CDR3 is 15 amino acids. The junction had 6 bases not matched to a gene; V was cut back by 7 bases and J by 0 bases. The CDR3 loop is CASTRDYHSYNEQFF. In DNA, the CDR3 is TGTGCCAGCACACGGGACTACCACTCCTACAATGAGCAGTTCTTC.

CDR3 nucleotides: TGTGCCAGCAGCCAAGATTGGGACTATCAAGAGACCCAGTACTTC. This encodes CASSQDWDYQETQYF. The V call is TRBV3-1, the J call TRBJ2-5, with 7 bases aligning to TRBD2. This CDR3 has 15 amino acids. V trimming: 0 bases; J trimming: 2 bases; junction bases outside the gene matches: 3. CDR1 LGHDT and CDR2 YNNKEL come from the germline V gene (reference sequence).

This clonotype was observed a few times. The CDR3 is CSAIRQDYEQYF. The DNA for the CDR3 is TGCAGTGCTATCCGACAGGACTACGAGCAGTACTTC. The chain is built from TRBV20-1 and TRBJ2-7, with TRBD1 as a possible D gene (6 bases). Germline V gene sequence: CDR1 DFQATT, CDR2 SNEGSKA (reference sequence). CDR3 length equals 12 residues. V was clipped by 4 bases and J by 3 bases, with 10 bases between them.

This rearrangement joins TRBV20-1 to TRBJ1-4; D ambiguous. Trimming shortened V by 0 bases and J by 10 bases, and 6 bases separated the two germline ends. The CDR3 loop spans 11 amino acids. Looked up from germline, CDR1 is DFQATT and CDR2 is SNEGSKA (reference sequence). The DNA for the CDR3 is TGCAGTGCTAGAGAAGAAGGAAAACTGTTTTTT. It codes for CSAREEGKLFF.

CDR3 DNA sequence: TGTGCCAGCAGCCGCCAGGGACAGGGGGCTACCTACGAGCAGTACTTC. Amino acids: CASSRQGQGATYEQYF. The rearrangement joins TRBV7-9 to TRBJ2-7; 12 nucleotides line up with TRBD1. The V segment lost 5 bases and the J segment 2 bases; nucleotides outside the gene matches: 7. In germline, CDR1 is SEHNR, CDR2 FQNEAQ (reference sequence). This CDR3 is 16 amino acids long. Based on the CDR3 plus reference TRBV7-9 and TRBJ2-7, the full variable domain is DTGVSQNPRHKITKRGQNVTFRCDPISEHNRLYWYRQTLGQGPEFLTYFQNEAQLEKSRLLSDRFSAERPKGSFSTLEIQRTEQGDSAMYLCASSRQGQGATYEQYFGPGTRLTVT.